This T cell receptor beta chain was retrieved from a study of blood T cell repertoires in COVID-19. The overall study: Samples came from the United States, Italy and Spain, spanning acute and convalescent COVID-19.

V lost 0 bases, J lost 2 bases, and 17 bases lay in between. Germline V lookup: CDR1 LNHDA, CDR2 SQIVND (reference sequence). The CDR3 totals 18 residues. Some clones are missing from TCRdb's copy, which holds only in-frame ones; the method was immunoSEQ multiplex PCR. The table records over 100,000 clones, around 87% of them present only once. This clonotype was obtained from a man over 45 with acute or convalescent COVID-19. The material sequenced was peripheral blood. V usage is TRBV19 and J usage is TRBJ2-1; possibly TRBD2 for D (5 bases). CDR3 bases: TGTGCCAGTAGTATAGACCCTCTCAGCGGAGCTACCTACAATGAGCAGTTCTTC. It translates to CASSIDPLSGATYNEQFF.